These T cell receptor beta chains were read from a single sample in a study of OX40 agonist ivuxolimab in advanced cancers. The repertoire was sequenced with immunoSEQ multiplex PCR; TCRdb's copy has only in-frame clones and lacks some. The sample lists 94,000 or so clones, 84% occurring once. The material was CD4+ or CD8+ T cells sorted from blood, obtained in a trial of the OX40 agonist ivuxolimab. Receptor source: an adult with an advanced solid tumor such as melanoma, head and neck, liver or kidney cancer. The CDR3 runs from the conserved cysteine through the conserved F or W. D genes are given only for firm matches.

v_gene: TRBV4-3; len: 13; j_gene: TRBJ1-5; d_gene: .; CDR3aa: CASSQDRNQPQHF
v_gene: TRBV7-2; len: 15; j_gene: TRBJ2-7; d_gene: TRBD1; CDR3aa: CASSINRGPPYEQYF
v_gene: TRBV27; len: 15; j_gene: TRBJ2-3; d_gene: .; CDR3aa: CASRNRGSPTDTQYF
v_gene: TRBV2; len: 13; j_gene: TRBJ1-2; d_gene: TRBD1; CDR3aa: CASSPEQGAGYTF
v_gene: TRBV10-1; len: 14; j_gene: TRBJ2-7; d_gene: .; CDR3aa: CASSESGFGDEQYF
v_gene: TRBV4-1; len: 13; j_gene: TRBJ2-7; d_gene: .; CDR3aa: CASSQDAAGEQYF
v_gene: TRBV11-2; len: 14; j_gene: TRBJ2-5; d_gene: .; CDR3aa: CASSPGHAQETQYF
v_gene: TRBV7-9; len: 15; j_gene: TRBJ2-2; d_gene: .; CDR3aa: CASSPSGAHTGELFF
v_gene: TRBV19; len: 15; j_gene: TRBJ1-2; d_gene: .; CDR3aa: CAIRRDSTAIGGYTF
v_gene: TRBV4-2; len: 15; j_gene: TRBJ1-1; d_gene: TRBD1; CDR3aa: CASSQVAGGNTEAFF
v_gene: TRBV9; len: 14; j_gene: TRBJ2-3; d_gene: .; CDR3aa: CASSVAGSTDTQYF
v_gene: TRBV5-5; len: 14; j_gene: TRBJ1-2; d_gene: .; CDR3aa: CASSLDGGGYGYTF
v_gene: TRBV7-6; len: 17; j_gene: TRBJ2-1; d_gene: .; CDR3aa: CASSLNRATRHYNEQFF
v_gene: TRBV2; len: 16; j_gene: TRBJ1-2; d_gene: TRBD1; CDR3aa: CASSDLRTGGQYGYTF
v_gene: TRBV28; len: 17; j_gene: TRBJ1-3; d_gene: TRBD1; CDR3aa: CASSSPTGAFSGNTIYF
v_gene: TRBV10-3; len: 13; j_gene: TRBJ2-2; d_gene: .; CDR3aa: CAISVGGTGELFF
v_gene: TRBV9; len: 14; j_gene: TRBJ2-2; d_gene: .; CDR3aa: CASSGVLGTGELFF
v_gene: TRBV9; len: 14; j_gene: TRBJ2-7; d_gene: .; CDR3aa: CASSGGDSPRGQYF
v_gene: TRBV28; len: 14; j_gene: TRBJ1-1; d_gene: .; CDR3aa: CASSLIGANTEAFF
v_gene: TRBV11-1; len: 18; j_gene: TRBJ2-6; d_gene: TRBD1; CDR3aa: CASSLRGQGSSGANVLTF
v_gene: TRBV6-1; len: 12; j_gene: TRBJ2-1; d_gene: TRBD1; CDR3aa: CASGDRVGEQFF
v_gene: TRBV11-2; len: 18; j_gene: TRBJ1-2; d_gene: .; CDR3aa: CASSLGAETGSDNYGYTF
v_gene: TRBV5-1; len: 14; j_gene: TRBJ1-1; d_gene: .; CDR3aa: CASSLVPTNTEAFF
v_gene: TRBV4-1; len: 16; j_gene: TRBJ2-3; d_gene: TRBD2; CDR3aa: CASSQGERLAVDTQYF
v_gene: TRBV9; len: 17; j_gene: TRBJ2-5; d_gene: TRBD2; CDR3aa: CASSVTGLAGELETQYF
v_gene: TRBV6-6; len: 13; j_gene: TRBJ2-3; d_gene: .; CDR3aa: CASSRDTTDTQYF
v_gene: TRBV13; len: 15; j_gene: TRBJ2-7; d_gene: TRBD2; CDR3aa: CASSSRTSGLDEQYF
v_gene: TRBV9; len: 17; j_gene: TRBJ2-6; d_gene: TRBD1; CDR3aa: CASSPGTGGSGANVLTF
v_gene: TRBV28; len: 12; j_gene: TRBJ1-2; d_gene: .; CDR3aa: CASSLTGGGYTF
v_gene: TRBV18; len: 12; j_gene: TRBJ2-3; d_gene: .; CDR3aa: CASSPLADTQYF
v_gene: TRBV20-1; len: 11; j_gene: TRBJ1-1; d_gene: TRBD1; CDR3aa: CSARRDREAFF
v_gene: TRBV10-3; len: 11; j_gene: TRBJ1-1; d_gene: .; CDR3aa: CAEGPLTEAFF
v_gene: TRBV5-6; len: 13; j_gene: TRBJ1-5; d_gene: .; CDR3aa: CASTKGVGQPQHF
v_gene: TRBV6-1; len: 14; j_gene: TRBJ1-4; d_gene: .; CDR3aa: CASRPTGGNEKLFF
v_gene: TRBV29-1; len: 14; j_gene: TRBJ1-2; d_gene: .; CDR3aa: CSVVGDLANYGYTF
v_gene: TRBV5-1; len: 14; j_gene: TRBJ2-7; d_gene: TRBD1; CDR3aa: CASSWEQGVYEQYF
v_gene: TRBV6-1; len: 13; j_gene: TRBJ2-7; d_gene: .; CDR3aa: CASSEAWHYEQYF
v_gene: TRBV10-3; len: 15; j_gene: TRBJ2-6; d_gene: .; CDR3aa: CAISDSTSGANVLTF
v_gene: TRBV1; len: 16; j_gene: TRBJ1-3; d_gene: .; CDR3aa: CTSSQGDRGVVYTIYF
v_gene: TRBV9; len: 16; j_gene: TRBJ2-3; d_gene: .; CDR3aa: CASSVEGIAAIHTQYF
v_gene: TRBV29-1; len: 14; j_gene: TRBJ2-6; d_gene: .; CDR3aa: CSVGERSGANVLTF
v_gene: TRBV4-2; len: 13; j_gene: TRBJ1-2; d_gene: TRBD1; CDR3aa: CASSQDRADGYTF
v_gene: TRBV5-6; len: 17; j_gene: TRBJ1-4; d_gene: .; CDR3aa: CASSFRIRVGPNEKLFF
v_gene: TRBV29-1; len: 14; j_gene: TRBJ2-1; d_gene: .; CDR3aa: CSVDSTDSYNEQFF
v_gene: TRBV7-9; len: 13; j_gene: TRBJ1-1; d_gene: TRBD1; CDR3aa: CASSNRGATEAFF
v_gene: TRBV7-9; len: 14; j_gene: TRBJ1-4; d_gene: TRBD1; CDR3aa: CASSLTGANEKLFF
v_gene: TRBV7-2; len: 17; j_gene: TRBJ2-3; d_gene: TRBD2; CDR3aa: CASSLMGLAGEGNTQYF
v_gene: TRBV4-2; len: 17; j_gene: TRBJ2-3; d_gene: TRBD2; CDR3aa: CASSQVDLAGPGVTQYF
v_gene: TRBV7-8; len: 13; j_gene: TRBJ2-3; d_gene: TRBD2; CDR3aa: CAGSGAGGDTQYF
v_gene: TRBV2; len: 15; j_gene: TRBJ2-3; d_gene: .; CDR3aa: CASNERGGRGDTQYF
v_gene: TRBV10-1; len: 15; j_gene: TRBJ2-1; d_gene: TRBD1; CDR3aa: CASSPGQGAYNEQFF
v_gene: TRBV6-1; len: 16; j_gene: TRBJ1-1; d_gene: TRBD1; CDR3aa: CASSEVGQKMDTEAFF
v_gene: TRBV5-1; len: 18; j_gene: TRBJ1-4; d_gene: TRBD1; CDR3aa: CASSLGGQGTSVNEKLFF